Listed below are T cell receptor beta chains from one sample, sequenced in a study of monozygotic twins with inflammatory bowel disease. TCRdb reprocessed the 5' RACE reads; each CDR3 protein has one entry and no DNA is given. The sample table sets out about 420,000 distinct CDR3 sequences. Sequencing was performed on blood. The origin of the receptors is a human donor with ulcerative colitis or Crohn's disease, or a healthy co-twin of an affected twin (not recorded which). CDR3s include the opening cysteine and the closing phenylalanine or tryptophan.

CDR3aa: CASSEARLAGYETQYF
v_gene: TRBV2
j_gene: TRBJ2-5
len: 16

CDR3aa: CAISEPTGGATDTQYF
v_gene: TRBV10-3
j_gene: TRBJ2-3
len: 16

CDR3aa: CASSQEWVGETQYF
v_gene: TRBV3-1
j_gene: TRBJ2-5
len: 14

CDR3aa: CACTPGAGGTGELFF
v_gene: TRBV30
j_gene: TRBJ2-2
len: 15

CDR3aa: CASSWGQRGRTGELFF
v_gene: TRBV11-3
j_gene: TRBJ2-2
len: 16

CDR3aa: CASSVTGGDYEQYF
v_gene: TRBV5-1
j_gene: TRBJ2-7
len: 14

CDR3aa: CAWSGRPNTEAFF
v_gene: TRBV30
j_gene: TRBJ1-1
len: 13

CDR3aa: CASSQAGAPNEKLFF
v_gene: TRBV4-1
j_gene: TRBJ1-4
len: 15

CDR3aa: CASSPFGAGNSPLHF
v_gene: TRBV6-1
j_gene: TRBJ1-6
len: 15

CDR3aa: CASSYSAGFGTGELFF
v_gene: TRBV6-5
j_gene: TRBJ2-2
len: 16

CDR3aa: CAWSEGAGGYQPQHF
v_gene: TRBV30
j_gene: TRBJ1-5
len: 15

CDR3aa: CASSLRGPTMHNSPLHF
v_gene: TRBV5-6
j_gene: TRBJ1-6
len: 17

CDR3aa: CASSFGLFYEQYF
v_gene: TRBV11-2
j_gene: TRBJ2-7
len: 13

CDR3aa: CSARAPLAKNIQYF
v_gene: TRBV20-1
j_gene: TRBJ2-4
len: 14

CDR3aa: CASSPYSEAFF
v_gene: TRBV7-2
j_gene: TRBJ1-1
len: 11

CDR3aa: CAWKGLNTGELFF
v_gene: TRBV30
j_gene: TRBJ2-2
len: 13

CDR3aa: CASRNGAGPTYEQYF
v_gene: TRBV5-1
j_gene: TRBJ2-7
len: 15

CDR3aa: CSVRSTDTQYF
v_gene: TRBV29-1
j_gene: TRBJ2-3
len: 11

CDR3aa: CASSLGGTSGNYNEQFF
v_gene: TRBV7-2
j_gene: TRBJ2-1
len: 17

CDR3aa: CAISERLAEGRNEQFF
v_gene: TRBV10-3
j_gene: TRBJ2-1
len: 16

CDR3aa: CASSPRPLGFISEQYF
v_gene: TRBV9
j_gene: TRBJ2-7
len: 16

CDR3aa: CASRSRLAGTGELFF
v_gene: TRBV7-2
j_gene: TRBJ2-2
len: 15

CDR3aa: CSARAWTSGGNEQYF
v_gene: TRBV20-1
j_gene: TRBJ2-7
len: 15

CDR3aa: CASSLIQLPEKLFF
v_gene: TRBV12-3/TRBV12-4
j_gene: TRBJ1-4
len: 14

CDR3aa: CASSASGTYEQYF
v_gene: TRBV7-9
j_gene: TRBJ2-7
len: 13

CDR3aa: CASSFSGSPIQYF
v_gene: TRBV11-1
j_gene: TRBJ2-4
len: 13

CDR3aa: CASSNSEHPLHF
v_gene: TRBV12-3/TRBV12-4
j_gene: TRBJ1-6
len: 12

CDR3aa: CAYRGGKTDTQYF
v_gene: TRBV10-3
j_gene: TRBJ2-3
len: 13